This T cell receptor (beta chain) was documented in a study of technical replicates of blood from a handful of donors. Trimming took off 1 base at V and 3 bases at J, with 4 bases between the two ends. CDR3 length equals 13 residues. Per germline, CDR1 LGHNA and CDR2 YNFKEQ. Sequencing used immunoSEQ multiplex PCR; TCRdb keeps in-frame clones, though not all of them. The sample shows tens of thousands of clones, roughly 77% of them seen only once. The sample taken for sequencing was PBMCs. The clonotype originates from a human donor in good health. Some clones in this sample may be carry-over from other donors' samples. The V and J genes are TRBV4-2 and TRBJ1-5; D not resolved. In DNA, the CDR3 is TGTGCCAGCAGCCAAGGGGCCAATCAGCCCCAGCATTTT. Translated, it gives CASSQGANQPQHF.